This T cell receptor beta chain was identified during a study of technical replicates of blood from a handful of donors (TCRdb year 2017). Notes on this clone: Its antigen remains unidentified. Base qualities are not recorded, but no much larger clone differs from it by a single base.

There are 16 amino acids in the CDR3, from cysteine to phenylalanine inclusive. Solely the CDR3 DNA is kept, with 48 bases framed from the first base. Between the V and J ends, shortened by 0 bases and 0 bases respectively, the junction contains 11 bases. CDR1 and CDR2 (SGDLS, YYNGEE) derive from the germline V gene. The protocol used for the library was the immunoSEQ multiplex PCR assay. What TCRdb holds here is the immuneACCESS table cut down to in-frame rearrangements. Part of the clones is not present; checked against another copy, under half of the missing clones reflect an unresolved V gene, and the others are unexplained. The sample table holds about 89,000 clones, of which approximately 94% were seen once. Clones ranked in the top ten supply 0.25% of the sample.

Rearrangement joined TRBV9 to TRBJ2-3, and possibly TRBD2, on 6 matching bases. Sequenced: T cells isolated from PBMCs. The source of this sequence is a human donor in good health. The CDR3 region reads CASSVGGVTSTDTQYF. Here is the DNA: TGTGCCAGCAGCGTAGGGGGGGTAACTAGCACAGATACGCAGTATTTT.